These 28 T cell receptor beta chains came from one sample sequenced in a study of T cell responses to AZD1222 COVID-19 vaccine. TCRdb keeps only in-frame clones here, not all; method: immunoSEQ multiplex PCR. The data contain 150,000 to 200,000 clones, around 90% of them singletons. This sample comprised peripheral blood, obtained 28 days after the second AZD1222 dose. These receptors came from an adult who received the AZD1222 COVID-19 vaccine.

The chain recombines TRBV27 with TRBJ1-3; 12 nucleotides align to TRBD1. The germline gives CDR1 MNHEY, CDR2 SMNVEV (reference sequence). CDR3 length equals 16 residues. The V segment lost 5 bases and the J segment 2 bases; nucleotides outside the gene matches: 4. CDR3 coding DNA: TGTGCCAGCAGTAGGGACAGGGGGCACACTGGAAACACCATATATTTT. Translated: CASSRDRGHTGNTIYF.

This chain links TRBV30 with TRBJ2-7; TRBD2 is a possible D gene (5 bases). The germline V gene has CDR1 GTSNPN and CDR2 SVGIG (reference sequence). CDR3 length: 13 amino acids. V shed 1 base and J shed 3 bases, with 10 bases lying between them. CDR3 residues: CAWSDGRDYEQYF. CDR3 sequence (DNA): TGTGCCTGGAGTGACGGACGGGACTACGAGCAGTACTTC.

This clone was seen only once. This chain joins TRBV7-9 and TRBJ1-1, with D possibly TRBD1 on 6 matching bases. The CDR3 has 15 amino acids. CDR1 and CDR2 from the germline V gene are SEHNR and FQNEAQ (reference sequence). Trimming took 5 bases from V and 1 from J, leaving 14 bases between them. The CDR3 DNA is TGTGCCAGCAGCGGTAACAGGGATAGGAACACTGAAGCTTTCTTT. Translation: CASSGNRDRNTEAFF.

V usage is TRBV10-2 and J usage is TRBJ1-2, with 11 positions matching TRBD1. The CDR3 sequence is 14 residues long. Germline V CDR1 and CDR2: WSHSY, SAAADI. The V segment lost 6 bases and the J segment 6 bases; nucleotides outside the gene matches: 6. The CDR3 region is CASREGQGADGYTF. The CDR3 region has the DNA TGCGCCAGCAGGGAAGGACAGGGGGCGGATGGCTACACCTTC.

The chain is built from TRBV2 and TRBJ2-1; 8 positions agree with TRBD2. The germline V gene encodes CDR1 SNHLY and CDR2 FYNNEI. This CDR3 is 14 amino acids long. Losses at the gene ends were 7 bases for V and 6 bases for J; bases not matched to a gene: 8. This CDR3 is CASKGVLAGNEQFF. Written as DNA, the CDR3 is TGTGCCAGCAAAGGGGTTCTAGCGGGCAATGAGCAGTTCTTC.

This clone has only one observation. V and J are TRBV4-2 and TRBJ1-6; possibly TRBD1 for D (5 bases). Trimming cost V 0 bases and J 14 bases, with 14 bases left between them. This CDR3 spans 14 amino acids. In germline, CDR1 is LGHNA, CDR2 YNFKEQ. The CDR3 DNA reads as TGTGCCAGCAGCCAAGACCGGACCTCCAGGGCCCTCCACTTT. Its translation: CASSQDRTSRALHF.

The J gene is TRBJ2-1, the V gene TRBV6-2 or TRBV6-3, with 8 nucleotides matching TRBD2. V was pared by 6 bases and J by 4 bases, with 8 bases of the junction left unmatched. The germline CDR1 and CDR2 sequences are MNHEY and SVGEGT. This CDR3 spans 15 amino acids. CDR3 coding DNA: TGTGCCAGCAGCCGAACTAGCGGCCGATACAATGAGCAGTTCTTC. It codes for CASSRTSGRYNEQFF.

This clone was seen a single time. This chain links TRBV28 with TRBJ2-7, with 13 nucleotides matching TRBD2. The germline gives CDR1 MDHEN, CDR2 SYDVKM. The V segment lost 7 bases and the J segment 3 bases; nucleotides outside the gene matches: 18. The length of the CDR3 is 19 residues. The CDR3: CASNGNLGTSGDRYYEQYF. The CDR3 DNA reads TGTGCCAGCAATGGAAACCTCGGGACTAGCGGGGACAGGTACTACGAGCAGTACTTC.

This clone is a singleton in its sample. The chain carries TRBV11-3 and TRBJ2-1; 7 nucleotides line up with TRBD2. V was pared by 4 bases and J by 6 bases, with 12 bases of the junction left unmatched. The CDR3 is 16 amino acids. The V gene's germline CDR1 is SGHNT and CDR2 YENEEA. DNA for the CDR3: TGTGCCAGCAGCTCCTCGGGAAGCGGGGCGGGCAATGAGCAGTTCTTC. As protein: CASSSSGSGAGNEQFF.

This chain links TRBV4-3 with TRBJ1-1; D is uncertain. The germline CDR1 and CDR2 sequences are LGHNA and YSLEER. Trimming took off 0 bases at V and 5 bases at J, with 19 bases between the two ends. CDR3 size: 17 residues. This chain's CDR3 is CASSQEIHYNAGTEAFF. Written as DNA, the CDR3 is TGCGCCAGCAGCCAAGAAATCCACTACAATGCGGGGACTGAAGCTTTCTTT.

The rearrangement links TRBV9 to TRBJ1-5; D call uncertain. The CDR3 spans 15 residues. V lost 4 bases and J lost 1, with 12 bases in between. Germline V lookup: CDR1 SGDLS, CDR2 YYNGEE. The CDR3 reads CASSPLGRSNQPQHF. As DNA, the CDR3 is TGTGCCAGCAGCCCCCTCGGGCGGAGCAATCAGCCCCAGCATTTT.

This clone showed up just once. This chain joins TRBV6-5 and TRBJ1-5; D remains unclear. CDR1 MNHEY and CDR2 SVGAGI come from the germline V gene. V lost 0 bases to trimming and J lost 2 bases, with 5 bases between them. The CDR3 length is 14 residues. The CDR3 spells CASSYSRGNQPQHF. As DNA, the CDR3 is TGTGCCAGCAGTTACTCGAGGGGCAATCAGCCCCAGCATTTT.

V and J are TRBV5-1 and TRBJ1-1; no reliable D call. The CDR3 contains 12 residues. From germline, CDR1 is SGHRS and CDR2 YFSETQ. Deletions cut 7 bases from V and 5 bases from J, with 12 bases between. As DNA, the CDR3 is TGCGCCAGCTCCTCTTGGGAGACTGAAGCTTTCTTT. This codes for CASSSWETEAFF.

The chain is built from TRBV19 and TRBJ2-7; tentative D call: TRBD1 (6 bases). CDR3 length: 13 amino acids. V was cut by 5 bases and J by 6 bases, with 14 bases left in between. Germline CDR1 is LNHDA and CDR2 is SQIVND (reference sequence). CDR3 bases: TGTGCCAGTAGTCTACGACAGGCCGGCGAGCAGTACTTC. Its protein product is CASSLRQAGEQYF.

This rearrangement joins TRBV11-2 to TRBJ2-7; 10 nucleotides align to TRBD1. The ends lost 7 bases at V and 7 bases at J; junction bases unmatched: 16. This CDR3 is built from 16 residues. Germline V gene sequence: CDR1 SGHAT, CDR2 FQNNGV. In nucleotides, the CDR3 is TGTGCCAGCACCTTTAGGAAGGGGACAGGGGCGTGGGAGCAGTACTTC. Encoded protein: CASTFRKGTGAWEQYF.

J is TRBJ2-3 and V is TRBV6-2 or TRBV6-3; 14 bases align to TRBD2. Trimming at V came to 4 bases and at J to 10 bases, leaving 10 bases not matched to a gene. CDR3 length: 16 amino acids. Germline loops: CDR1 MNHEY, CDR2 SVGEGT. The CDR3 sequence is CASSLTSGRAATAQYF. The CDR3 nucleotides read TGTGCCAGCAGTTTGACTAGCGGGAGGGCCGCTACCGCGCAGTATTTT.

The chain carries TRBV7-8 and TRBJ2-3; TRBD2 might be the D (6 bases). V was shortened by 2 bases and J by 4 bases, with 10 bases between the two germline ends. This CDR3 comprises 14 residues. The germline CDR1 and CDR2 sequences are SGHVS and FQNEAQ. Here the CDR3 DNA reads TGTGCCAGCAGCTTATTGGGGGAGGCAGATACGCAGTATTTT. Amino acid sequence: CASSLLGEADTQYF. Together with reference TRBV7-8 and TRBJ2-3, the CDR3 gives the full variable domain: GAGVSQSPRYKVAKRGQDVALRCDPISGHVSLFWYQQALGQGPEFLTYFQNEAQLDKSGLPSDRFFAERPEGSVSTLKIQRTQQEDSAVYLCASSLLGEADTQYFGPGTRLTVL.

For the CDR3, the DNA is TGTGCCTGGAGACAGGGATTGGGCAATCAGCCCCAGCATTTT. Its translation is CAWRQGLGNQPQHF. The chain combines TRBV30 with TRBJ1-5, with a possible D match to TRBD1 (6 bases). This CDR3 contains 14 residues. V was shortened by 3 bases and J by 2 bases, with 11 bases between the two germline ends. Germline values: CDR1 GTSNPN, CDR2 SVGIG (reference sequence).

J is TRBJ2-5 and V is TRBV6-5; D gene ambiguous. V was shortened by 0 bases and J by 4 bases, with 3 bases between the two germline ends. The CDR3 is 12 amino acids. Germline CDR1 reads MNHEY; CDR2 reads SVGAGI. CDR3 coding DNA: TGTGCCAGCAGTTACTCCCGAGAGACCCAGTACTTC. As protein: CASSYSRETQYF.

The V gene is TRBV6-6, the J gene TRBJ1-2; 9 nucleotides agree with TRBD1. The CDR3 is 15 residues long. Trimming at V came to 8 bases and at J to 4 bases, leaving 11 bases not matched to a gene. CDR1 MNHNY and CDR2 SVGAGI come from the germline V gene (reference sequence). The CDR3 loop is CASDDRGKRGYGYTF. CDR3 DNA: TGTGCCAGCGACGACAGGGGGAAGAGGGGCTATGGCTACACCTTC.

This chain joins TRBV12-3 or TRBV12-4 and TRBJ1-5; the match to TRBD1 covers 8 bases. Trimming cost V 5 bases and J 7 bases; bases outside gene matches: 4. The CDR3 runs to 13 residues. Here the CDR3 reads CASSHRGLQPQHF. The CDR3 nucleotides read TGTGCCAGCAGTCACAGGGGGTTGCAGCCCCAGCATTTT.

V and J are TRBV7-9 and TRBJ1-5; no clear D. This CDR3 contains 13 residues. The V gene lost 1 base and the J gene lost 6 bases, with 7 bases spanning the gap. Germline V gene lookup returns CDR1 SEHNR and CDR2 FQNEAQ (reference sequence). The CDR3 spells CASSLGNSQPQHF. The CDR3 nucleotides are TGTGCCAGCAGCTTAGGAAACAGTCAGCCCCAGCATTTT.

V and J are TRBV19 and TRBJ1-5; D possibly corresponds to TRBD1 (5 bases). The CDR3 sequence is 17 residues long. Trimming stripped 1 base from V and 1 base from J, with 14 bases between. Germline assignment: CDR1 LNHDA and CDR2 SQIVND (reference sequence). CDR3 amino acids: CASSIGSVRGSNQPQHF. The CDR3 bases are TGTGCCAGTAGTATAGGGTCGGTCCGGGGCAGCAATCAGCCCCAGCATTTT.

This chain uses TRBV27 with TRBJ2-7; 7 bases align to TRBD1. The germline gives CDR1 MNHEY, CDR2 SMNVEV (reference sequence). There are 14 residues in the CDR3. The J segment lost 2 bases and the V segment lost 5 bases, leaving 6 bases of the junction unmatched. This CDR3 reads CASSTDRETYEQYF. The CDR3 DNA reads TGTGCCAGCAGTACCGACAGGGAAACCTACGAGCAGTACTTC.

The chain recombines TRBV18 with TRBJ1-4, with D possibly matching TRBD1 (6 bases). From germline, CDR1 is KGHSH and CDR2 LQKENI. V dropped 5 bases and J dropped 3 bases, with 10 bases sitting between them. This CDR3 has 14 amino acids. The CDR3 region has the DNA TGTGCCAGCTCAGCCTGGGGGCCTAATGAAAAACTGTTTTTT. Amino acids: CASSAWGPNEKLFF.

This chain uses TRBV5-1 with TRBJ2-1; 7 nucleotides match TRBD2. CDR3 length equals 11 residues. CDR1 is SGHRS and CDR2 is YFSETQ in the germline V gene. Trimming removed 5 bases from V and 10 bases from J; junction bases left unmatched: 3. This chain's CDR3 is CASRLAEEQFF. The CDR3 nucleotides read TGCGCCAGCAGGCTAGCGGAGGAGCAGTTCTTC. The complete variable domain, with remaining parts taken from reference TRBV5-1 and TRBJ2-1, reads KAGVTQTPRYLIKTRGQQVTLSCSPISGHRSVSWYQQTPGQGLQFLFEYFSETQRNKGNFPGRFSGRQFSNSRSEMNVSTLELGDSALYLCASRLAEEQFFGPGTRLTVL.

This clone was counted between two and nine times. The sample carries other DNA sequences with the same CDR3. This chain joins TRBV7-9 and TRBJ1-4; TRBD1 might be the D (6 bases). Germline V lookup: CDR1 SEHNR, CDR2 FQNEAQ (reference sequence). The V end was cut by 7 bases, the J end by 5 bases, with 11 bases between. The CDR3 length is 13 residues. The CDR3: CASNRGPNEKLFF. Written as DNA, the CDR3 is TGTGCCAGCAACCGGGGGCCCAATGAAAAACTGTTTTTT.

V gene TRBV28 combines with J gene TRBJ1-3, with a tentative D call TRBD1 (6 bases). V was clipped by 6 bases and J by 5 bases, with 17 bases between them. This CDR3 region has 15 residues. Germline CDR1 MDHEN, CDR2 SYDVKM. In nucleotides, the CDR3 is TGTGCCAGCAGGCGACTGGGACAATCAAGAAACACCATATATTTT. Residues: CASRRLGQSRNTIYF.